This entry features one T cell receptor (beta chain) sequence. What it binds is unknown. The source of the sample is a study of neurological immune-mediated disorders. Study conclusions and caveats: None of the CDR3 amino acid sequences of expanded clones recurred across subjects, suggesting private repertoires in all groups.

The method for making cDNA was 5'RACE, and it used 10-nucleotide random UMIs. Over 190 million TCR-beta sequences from 15-18 subjects came from every sequencing run. One entry per CDR3 protein results from TCRdb running MiXCR on the 5' RACE reads. The repertoire includes just over 30,000 distinct CDR3 sequences, more than 4% of them detected once, and nearly 25% sits in the top ten. This CDR3 is 14 amino acids long. Between the trimmed V and J ends, which lost 3 bases and 7 bases, there was a span of 19 bases. Germline V gene data show CDR1 as DFQATT and CDR2 as SNEGSKA (reference sequence). The sample taken for sequencing was CD4+ T cells from blood. The rearrangement uses TRBV20-1 and TRBJ2-7; D perhaps matches TRBD2 (6 bases). The sequence derives from a woman aged 40 to 50 in good health. The CDR3 reads CSASLGGISREQYF. The CDR3 DNA reads as TGCAGTGCTAGCCTTGGGGGGATCAGTAGGGAGCAGTACTTC.